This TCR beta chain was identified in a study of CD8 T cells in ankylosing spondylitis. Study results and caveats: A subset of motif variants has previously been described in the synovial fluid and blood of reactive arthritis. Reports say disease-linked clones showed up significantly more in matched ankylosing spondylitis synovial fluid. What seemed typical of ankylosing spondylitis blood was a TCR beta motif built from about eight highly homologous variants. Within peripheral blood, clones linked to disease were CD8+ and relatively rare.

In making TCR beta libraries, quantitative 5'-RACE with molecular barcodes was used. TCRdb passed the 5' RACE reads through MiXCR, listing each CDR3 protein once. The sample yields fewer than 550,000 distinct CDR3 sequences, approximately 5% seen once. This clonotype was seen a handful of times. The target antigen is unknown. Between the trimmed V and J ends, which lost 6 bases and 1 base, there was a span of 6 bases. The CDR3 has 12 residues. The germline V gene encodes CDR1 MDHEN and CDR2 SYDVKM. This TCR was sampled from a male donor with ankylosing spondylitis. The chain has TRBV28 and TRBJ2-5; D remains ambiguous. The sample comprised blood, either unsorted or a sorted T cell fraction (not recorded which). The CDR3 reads CASRRLQETQYF. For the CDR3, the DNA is TGTGCCAGCAGACGCCTCCAAGAGACCCAGTACTTC.